Below are 10 T cell receptor beta chains sequenced from a single sample in a study of cytomegalovirus exposure and HLA in healthy donors. The PCR used 60 Vbeta and 13 Jbeta primers. Profiled with immunoSEQ multiplex PCR; TCRdb holds only in-frame clones, not every one. The repertoire has about 150,000 clones, approximately 80% of them found once; the top ten carry roughly 6.3%. Input material: PBMCs. The source of these receptors is a male donor in good health and CMV-seropositive.

The gene calls are TRBV9 and TRBJ1-2; D is undetermined. CDR1 is SGDLS, CDR2 YYNGEE, per germline. Trimming took off 0 bases at V and 2 bases at J, with 8 bases between the two ends. The CDR3 is 14 amino acids. In DNA form, the CDR3 reads TGTGCCAGCAGCGTAGACTCAGGCAACTATGGCTACACCTTC. Its translation: CASSVDSGNYGYTF. The full variable domain, in which reference TRBV9 and TRBJ1-2 provide the parts outside the CDR3, is DSGVTQTPKHLITATGQRVTLRCSPRSGDLSVYWYQQSLDQGLQFLIQYYNGEERAKGNILERFSAQQFPDLHSELNLSSLELGDSALYFCASSVDSGNYGYTFGSGTRLTVV.

This clone turned up a few times. The V and J genes are TRBV9 and TRBJ2-1, with a tentative D call TRBD2 (6 bases). Looked up from germline, CDR1 is SGDLS and CDR2 is YYNGEE. V lost 0 bases to trimming and J lost 6 bases, with 10 bases between them. This CDR3 spans 14 amino acids. The chain's CDR3 is CASSVAGAGNEQFF. The CDR3 DNA reads TGTGCCAGCAGCGTAGCGGGAGCTGGCAATGAGCAGTTCTTC.

The chain carries TRBV7-6 and TRBJ2-1, with a possible D match to TRBD2 (6 bases). Germline-derived CDR1 and CDR2 are SGHVS and FNYEAQ. Trimming pared 2 bases from V and 6 bases from J, leaving 23 bases between. The CDR3 has 18 residues. CDR3 DNA: TGTGCCAGCAGCTTAACTTACTTCCGAGGACTAACGGGCAATGAGCAGTTCTTC. Encoded protein: CASSLTYFRGLTGNEQFF.

The chain carries TRBV30 and TRBJ1-6; D remains unclear. The CDR3 spans 12 residues. V lost 1 base and J lost 6, with 4 bases in between. Germline loops: CDR1 GTSNPN, CDR2 SVGIG (reference sequence). CDR3 amino acids: CAWSAVNSPLHF. In nucleotides, the CDR3 is TGTGCCTGGAGTGCAGTTAATTCACCCCTCCACTTT.

This chain links TRBV11-3 with TRBJ2-4; maybe TRBD1 (6 bases). This CDR3 has 15 amino acids. Germline V gene data show CDR1 as SGHNT and CDR2 as YENEEA. The V gene lost 1 base and the J gene lost 8 bases, with 15 bases spanning the gap. The CDR3 coding sequence is TGTGCCAGCAGCTTAGGACCCAGGGGTGTTGACATTCAGTACTTC. Protein: CASSLGPRGVDIQYF.

The chain links TRBV18 to TRBJ2-1; a possible D gene is TRBD1 (5 bases). The CDR3 runs 15 residues. Germline loops: CDR1 KGHSH, CDR2 LQKENI. Trimming cost V 2 bases and J 5 bases, with 13 bases left between them. CDR3 bases: TGTGCCAGCTCACCAGCCGCAGGGTCGGACAATGAGCAGTTCTTC. Protein product: CASSPAAGSDNEQFF. Full variable domain (remainder filled in from reference TRBV18 and TRBJ2-1): NAGVMQNPRHLVRRRGQEARLRCSPMKGHSHVYWYRQLPEEGLKFMVYLQKENIIDESGMPKERFSAEFPKEGPSILRIQQVVRGDSAAYFCASSPAAGSDNEQFFGPGTRLTVL.

This chain uses TRBV9 with TRBJ2-1; tentative D call: TRBD1 (6 bases). V was shortened by 4 bases and J by 9 bases, with 17 bases between the two germline ends. CDR1 SGDLS and CDR2 YYNGEE come from the germline V gene. The CDR3 covers 14 residues. CDR3 residues: CASSPRGGATEQFF. CDR3 DNA sequence: TGTGCCAGCAGCCCGCGAGGGGGTGCTACTGAGCAGTTCTTC.

This clone was recorded once. CDR3 region: CASSDSPGAPRGYTF. The CDR3, as DNA: TGTGCCAGCAGTGACTCTCCAGGGGCGCCCCGAGGCTACACCTTC. The chain uses TRBV6-4 and TRBJ1-2, with D tentatively TRBD1 (6 bases). The germline CDR1 and CDR2 sequences are MRHNA and SNTAGT. The length of the CDR3 is 15 residues. Trimming removed 0 bases from V and 8 bases from J, with 16 bases in between.

The chain has TRBV7-8 and TRBJ1-2; D might be TRBD1 (6 bases). The ends were cut back, 5 bases at V and 2 bases at J, with 12 bases in the middle. CDR1 is SGHVS, CDR2 FQNEAQ, per germline. The CDR3 length is 14 residues. The CDR3 here is CASSPQGLNYGYTF. For the CDR3, the DNA is TGTGCCAGCAGCCCGCAGGGGCTAAACTATGGCTACACCTTC.

The chain joins TRBV7-9 to TRBJ2-7; TRBD2 aligns across 10 bases. The CDR3 is made up of 15 amino acids. V lost 6 bases, J lost 2 bases, and 7 bases stayed unmatched. Germline CDR1 SEHNR, CDR2 FQNEAQ (reference sequence). In DNA form, the CDR3 reads TGTGCCAGCAGTTACCTAGCGGGAGCGACCTACGAGCAGTACTTC. Translating gives CASSYLAGATYEQYF. The whole variable domain, remainder taken from reference TRBV7-9 and TRBJ2-7, is DTGVSQNPRHKITKRGQNVTFRCDPISEHNRLYWYRQTLGQGPEFLTYFQNEAQLEKSRLLSDRFSAERPKGSFSTLEIQRTEQGDSAMYLCASSYLAGATYEQYFGPGTRLTVT.